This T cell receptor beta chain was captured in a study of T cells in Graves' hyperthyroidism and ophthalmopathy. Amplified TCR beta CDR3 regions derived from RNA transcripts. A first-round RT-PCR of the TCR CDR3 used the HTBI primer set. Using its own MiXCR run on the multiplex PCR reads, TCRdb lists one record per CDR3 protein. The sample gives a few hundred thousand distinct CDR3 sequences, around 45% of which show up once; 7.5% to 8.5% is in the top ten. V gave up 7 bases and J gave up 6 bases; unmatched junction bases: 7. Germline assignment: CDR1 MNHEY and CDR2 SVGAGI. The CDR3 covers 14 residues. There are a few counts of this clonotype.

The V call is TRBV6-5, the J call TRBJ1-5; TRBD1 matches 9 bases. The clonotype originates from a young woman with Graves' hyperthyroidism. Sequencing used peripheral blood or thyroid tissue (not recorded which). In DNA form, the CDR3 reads TGTGCCAGCACCCTCGGGACAGGGTTTCAGCCCCAGCATTTT. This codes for CASTLGTGFQPQHF.